The 16 T cell receptor beta chains below were found in one sample sequenced in a study of response to subunit inactivated influenza vaccine. TCRdb re-called the RT-PCR reads with MiXCR, one entry per CDR3 protein. Altogether about 310,000 distinct CDR3 sequences are present, about 20% being singletons, with the ten largest covering about a tenth. Sequencing used PBMCs from blood, obtained about 20 months after vaccination. The receptors shown here come from a man in his fifties or sixties who received an inactivated influenza vaccine.

This clonotype showed up many times. The rearrangement joins TRBV7-2 to TRBJ2-7; D is perhaps TRBD1 (6 bases). The germline V gene encodes CDR1 SGHTA and CDR2 FQGNSA. V lost 2 bases and J 10 bases, leaving 15 bases between the germline ends. The CDR3 spans 13 residues. The chain's CDR3 is CASSLTGTQDQYF. In DNA form, the CDR3 reads TGTGCCAGCAGCTTAACAGGGACCCAAGATCAGTACTTC.

The chain employs TRBV4-3 and TRBJ2-7; 7 bases align to TRBD1. Germline V gene data show CDR1 as LGHNA and CDR2 as YSLEER. Trimming cost V 0 bases and J 2 bases; bases outside gene matches: 7. The CDR3 runs 16 residues. Here the CDR3 reads CASSQDRDSLTYEQYF. CDR3 in DNA: TGCGCCAGCAGCCAAGACAGGGACAGCCTGACCTACGAGCAGTACTTC.

J is TRBJ2-7 and V is TRBV3-1; D is tentatively TRBD1 or TRBD2 (6 bases each). V lost 2 bases and J 12 bases, leaving 11 bases between the germline ends. This CDR3 is 11 amino acids long. Germline lookup yields CDR1 LGHDT and CDR2 YNNKEL (reference sequence). The CDR3 DNA reads TGTGCCAGCAGCCAACAGGGGAGGTTGTACTTC. Residues: CASSQQGRLYF.

A few counts support this clonotype. The rearrangement uses TRBV20-1 and TRBJ2-7; 7 nucleotides agree with TRBD2. Germline V gene lookup returns CDR1 DFQATT and CDR2 SNEGSKA (reference sequence). This CDR3 is built from 14 residues. V shed 0 bases, J shed 5 bases, and the junction held 7 bases outside the gene matches. The CDR3 spells CSARDLREGDEQYF. CDR3 sequence (DNA): TGCAGTGCTAGAGATCTCAGGGAGGGCGACGAGCAGTACTTC.

This clonotype was seen many times. V is TRBV24-1 and J is TRBJ1-5, with D perhaps TRBD1 (5 bases). The germline gives CDR1 KGHDR, CDR2 SFDVKD. Trimming took 6 bases from V and 0 from J, leaving 11 bases between them. The CDR3 spans 15 residues. The CDR3 reads CATSRRGGSNQPQHF. CDR3 coding DNA: TGTGCCACCAGTCGCCGGGGGGGTAGCAATCAGCCCCAGCATTTT.

This chain connects TRBV7-2 to TRBJ2-7; D remains unclear. With 3 bases removed from V and 3 bases from J, the gap between germline ends came to 12 bases. The CDR3 has 14 amino acids. Germline lookup yields CDR1 SGHTA and CDR2 FQGNSA. This CDR3 reads CASSFSAANYEQYF. CDR3 in DNA: TGTGCCAGCAGCTTTTCAGCAGCTAACTACGAGCAGTACTTC.

The sample holds a few counts of this clonotype. The chain employs TRBV27 and TRBJ2-4; 8 bases are a match to TRBD2. The J segment lost 3 bases and the V segment lost 6 bases, leaving 16 bases of the junction unmatched. The CDR3 is made up of 18 amino acids. CDR1 and CDR2 from the germline V gene are MNHEY and SMNVEV (reference sequence). CDR3 region: CASSRSRRGALDKNIQYF. CDR3 sequence (DNA): TGTGCCAGCAGCCGATCCCGGCGGGGGGCTTTGGACAAAAACATTCAGTACTTC.

The chain has TRBV2 and TRBJ2-5, with 12 bases fitting TRBD1. The CDR3 runs to 14 residues. The junction had 5 bases not matched to a gene; V was cut back by 7 bases and J by 5 bases. The germline V gene encodes CDR1 SNHLY and CDR2 FYNNEI. CDR3 nucleotide sequence: TGTGCCAGCAAGGGACAGGGGGCGTTGGAGACCCAGTACTTC. Its translation: CASKGQGALETQYF.

The chain joins TRBV20-1 to TRBJ1-2, with D hard to call. Trimming left V 0 bases short and J 2 bases short, with 13 bases between. The CDR3 loop spans 15 amino acids. CDR1 is DFQATT, CDR2 SNEGSKA, per germline (reference sequence). CDR3 sequence: CSAREHGQINYGYTF. CDR3 nucleotides: TGCAGTGCTAGAGAACACGGCCAGATAAACTATGGCTACACCTTC.

This chain links TRBV20-1 with TRBJ2-5; unclear D gene. The CDR3 spans 12 residues. The ends were cut back, 6 bases at V and 8 bases at J, with 16 bases in the middle. Germline values: CDR1 DFQATT, CDR2 SNEGSKA (reference sequence). The CDR3 loop reads CSAPRARGTQYF. Written as DNA, the CDR3 is TGCAGTGCGCCCCGGGCCCGCGGAACCCAGTACTTC.

The V call is TRBV7-9, the J call TRBJ2-3; 8 bases are shared with TRBD2. Germline trimming cut 5 bases from V and 2 bases from J; bases unmatched to any gene: 3. This CDR3 comprises 14 residues. CDR1 and CDR2 (germline): SEHNR, FQNEAQ (reference sequence). Here the CDR3 reads CASSRSGDTDTQYF. CDR3 nucleotide sequence: TGTGCCAGCAGCCGTAGCGGGGACACAGATACGCAGTATTTT. The full variable domain, rest sourced from reference TRBV7-9 and TRBJ2-3, is DTGVSQNPRHKITKRGQNVTFRCDPISEHNRLYWYRQTLGQGPEFLTYFQNEAQLEKSRLLSDRFSAERPKGSFSTLEIQRTEQGDSAMYLCASSRSGDTDTQYFGPGTRLTVL.

This chain uses TRBV28 with TRBJ1-6; D is ambiguous. Trimming removed 10 bases at V and 10 bases at J, with 17 bases between. This CDR3 contains 13 residues. The germline V gene has CDR1 MDHEN and CDR2 SYDVKM. The CDR3 region is CATNPEFDSPLHF. The CDR3 nucleotides read TGTGCCACCAATCCCGAATTTGACTCACCCCTCCACTTT.

This chain uses TRBV12-3 or TRBV12-4 with TRBJ2-2; TRBD1 aligns across 8 bases. The CDR3 totals 17 residues. Unmatched junction bases numbered 9, after V lost 5 bases and J lost 1 base. In nucleotides, the CDR3 is TGTGCCAGCAGTCACCCAAGGACAGGGAGGAACACCGGGGAGCTGTTTTTT. Its protein product is CASSHPRTGRNTGELFF.

The chain is built from TRBV7-9 and TRBJ1-2; tentatively, D is TRBD1 (5 bases). Trimming cost V 5 bases and J 5 bases, with 9 bases left between them. This CDR3 has 12 residues. In germline, CDR1 is SEHNR, CDR2 FQNEAQ (reference sequence). Here the CDR3 reads CASSITGYGYTF. CDR3 nucleotide sequence: TGTGCCAGCAGCATAACAGGATATGGCTACACCTTC.

This clonotype showed up many times. The V and J genes are TRBV3-1 and TRBJ1-6; tentatively, D is TRBD1 (6 bases). The V end lost 5 bases, the J end lost 8 bases, and 13 bases lay between the germline ends. CDR3 length: 14 residues. The germline V gene has CDR1 LGHDT and CDR2 YNNKEL (reference sequence). This chain's CDR3 is CASSFRGSDSPLHF. CDR3 DNA: TGTGCCAGCAGCTTCAGGGGAAGTGATTCACCCCTCCACTTT.

The chain has TRBV2 and TRBJ1-1, with a weak D call TRBD1 (5 bases). Between the trimmed V and J ends, which lost 2 bases and 1 base, there was a span of 8 bases. The CDR3 has 14 amino acids. The germline V gene encodes CDR1 SNHLY and CDR2 FYNNEI. The CDR3 DNA is TGTGCCAGCAGTGAATGGGGCGAGAACACTGAAGCTTTCTTT. Residues: CASSEWGENTEAFF.